These 25 T cell receptor beta chains came from one sample sequenced in a study of blood T cell repertoires in COVID-19. Repertoires were generated with immunoSEQ multiplex PCR, while TCRdb's copy carries only in-frame clones and drops some. The sample has 100,000 to 150,000 clones, around three quarters seen once. The specimen was peripheral blood. Receptors were obtained from a man between 40 and 49 years old with active or convalescent COVID-19.

The V gene is TRBV27, the J gene TRBJ1-1; 8 positions match TRBD1. In germline, CDR1 is MNHEY, CDR2 SMNVEV (reference sequence). The CDR3 length is 14 residues. The V and J ends lost 5 bases and 6 bases, in that order; junction bases with no gene match: 8. DNA for the CDR3: TGTGCCAGCAGTCCGGGACAGGACGGCCCTGAAGCTTTCTTT. Translated: CASSPGQDGPEAFF.

The V and J genes are TRBV6-5 and TRBJ1-2; tentative D call: TRBD1 (5 bases). The V gene lost 4 bases and the J gene lost 4 bases, with 16 bases spanning the gap. The CDR3 spans 15 residues. Germline assignment: CDR1 MNHEY and CDR2 SVGAGI. DNA for the CDR3: TGTGCCAGCAGTTCTGGGGAGGCCGGGGCCTATGGCTACACCTTC. Protein: CASSSGEAGAYGYTF.

The gene calls are TRBV7-8 and TRBJ1-4; D not resolved. V was cut by 3 bases and J by 8 bases, with 13 bases left in between. Per germline, CDR1 SGHVS and CDR2 FQNEAQ. The CDR3 is 14 amino acids. The CDR3 loop reads CASSFGSQGEKLFF. The CDR3 DNA reads TGTGCCAGCAGCTTCGGGAGCCAAGGAGAAAAACTGTTTTTT.

The chain carries TRBV7-9 and TRBJ2-2, with 8 bases identical to TRBD1. This CDR3 region has 16 residues. Germline V gene sequence: CDR1 SEHNR, CDR2 FQNEAQ (reference sequence). V lost 7 bases to trimming and J lost 0 bases; unmatched junction nucleotides: 7. CDR3 amino acids: CASNQPGQANTGELFF. DNA for the CDR3: TGTGCCAGCAACCAACCGGGACAGGCGAACACCGGGGAGCTGTTTTTT.

The V and J genes are TRBV28 and TRBJ1-2; perhaps TRBD1 as D (5 bases). Per the germline V gene, CDR1 is MDHEN and CDR2 is SYDVKM. The CDR3 length is 12 residues. V was trimmed by 3 bases and J by 8 bases, leaving 10 bases between them. Here the CDR3 reads CASSFPGSGYTF. The CDR3, as DNA: TGTGCCAGCAGTTTCCCAGGGTCCGGCTACACCTTC.

This chain joins TRBV14 and TRBJ2-3; D is undetermined. With 0 bases removed from V and 4 bases from J, the gap between germline ends came to 11 bases. CDR1 and CDR2 (germline): SGHDN, FVKESK. This CDR3 is 15 amino acids long. The DNA for the CDR3 is TGTGCCAGCAGCCAAGAGACTGGATGGGCAGATACGCAGTATTTT. Its protein is CASSQETGWADTQYF.

This clone was detected once. V is TRBV19 and J is TRBJ2-1, with a tentative D call TRBD2 (8 bases). V gave up 4 bases and J gave up 1 base, with 29 bases separating them. This CDR3 has 21 residues. Germline values: CDR1 LNHDA, CDR2 SQIVND (reference sequence). CDR3: CASSNQGERETWKWSYNEQFF. In nucleotides, the CDR3 is TGTGCCAGTAGTAACCAGGGGGAGCGGGAGACCTGGAAGTGGTCCTACAATGAGCAGTTCTTC.

The chain combines TRBV5-4 with TRBJ2-3; 9 bases align to TRBD2. This CDR3 comprises 15 residues. Per the germline V gene, CDR1 is SGHNT and CDR2 is YYREEE (reference sequence). V dropped 2 bases and J dropped 2; count of bases not matched to a gene: 3. The CDR3 DNA follows: TGTGCCAGCAGCTTACGACTAGCGGACACAGATACGCAGTATTTT. It is translated as CASSLRLADTDTQYF.

This clone showed up just a few times. CDR3 nucleotides: TGTGCCGGACGCGGGCGTCCCCGCGGAGGCTACACCTTC. Amino acids: CAGRGRPRGGYTF. The chain couples TRBV19 to TRBJ1-2; no firm D call. V was pared by 11 bases and J by 8 bases, with 21 bases between. This CDR3 spans 13 amino acids. The germline V gene encodes CDR1 LNHDA and CDR2 SQIVND (reference sequence).

The DNA of the CDR3 is TGTGCCAGCAGCGGGAGGGCCCTCGGCAATGAGCAGTTCTTC. It is translated as CASSGRALGNEQFF. The chain uses TRBV7-9 and TRBJ2-1, with TRBD2 matching over 7 bases. The germline CDR1 and CDR2 sequences are SEHNR and FQNEAQ (reference sequence). V was clipped by 5 bases and J by 6 bases; unmatched bases: 7. This CDR3 is 14 amino acids long.

The chain is built from TRBV6-5 and TRBJ1-3; D possibly corresponds to TRBD1 (6 bases). The germline V gene has CDR1 MNHEY and CDR2 SVGAGI. The length of the CDR3 is 14 residues. With 7 bases removed from V and 0 bases from J, the gap between germline ends came to 10 bases. CDR3 protein: CASKGTSSGNTIYF. In DNA, the CDR3 is TGTGCCAGCAAAGGGACAAGCTCTGGAAACACCATATATTTT.

CDR3 region: CASSSIAGGGYEQYF. The CDR3 DNA follows: TGTGCCAGCAGTTCGATAGCGGGAGGGGGCTACGAGCAGTACTTC. The V call is TRBV27, the J call TRBJ2-7; 11 positions match TRBD2. Per germline, CDR1 MNHEY and CDR2 SMNVEV (reference sequence). The V gene end was trimmed by 4 bases and the J gene end by 3 bases; junction bases not matched to a gene: 5. The CDR3 runs to 15 residues.

The chain combines TRBV5-1 with TRBJ1-4; tentative D call: TRBD1 (5 bases). V lost 1 base and J lost 8, with 12 bases in between. Germline V gene lookup returns CDR1 SGHRS and CDR2 YFSETQ. The CDR3 covers 14 residues. The CDR3, as DNA: TGCGCCAGCAGCTTGTTGGCAGGGAAAGAAAAACTGTTTTTT. Its translation is CASSLLAGKEKLFF.

This clone was counted a few times. This chain joins TRBV24-1 and TRBJ2-6; perhaps TRBD2 as D (5 bases). Germline values: CDR1 KGHDR, CDR2 SFDVKD. V lost 4 bases to trimming and J lost 5 bases, with 8 bases between them. The CDR3 covers 14 residues. The CDR3 protein is CATSERARANVLTF. CDR3 DNA sequence: TGTGCCACCAGTGAGAGGGCTAGGGCCAACGTCCTGACTTTC.

This clone was seen ten or more times. This chain connects TRBV27 to TRBJ1-2, with D possibly being TRBD1 (6 bases). Germline CDR1 reads MNHEY; CDR2 reads SMNVEV (reference sequence). Trimming took off 0 bases at V and 7 bases at J, with 12 bases between the two ends. This CDR3 spans 14 amino acids. The CDR3 region is CASSLSGGALGYTF. The CDR3 nucleotides read TGTGCCAGCAGTTTATCGGGGGGGGCTCTTGGCTACACCTTC.

The chain uses TRBV19 and TRBJ1-2, with 9 bases fitting TRBD1. This CDR3 comprises 14 residues. V was clipped by 6 bases and J by 6 bases; unmatched bases: 8. CDR1 is LNHDA and CDR2 is SQIVND in the germline V gene (reference sequence). CDR3 sequence (DNA): TGTGCCAGTAGGACAGGGGGAGAAATGGATGGCTACACCTTC. It codes for CASRTGGEMDGYTF.

The CDR3 sequence is CASSPGQRNQPQHF. DNA of the CDR3: TGTGCCAGCTCACCGGGACAGAGAAATCAGCCCCAGCATTTT. The rearrangement uses TRBV18 and TRBJ1-5; 7 bases fit TRBD1. This CDR3 has 14 amino acids. The ends lost 3 bases at V and 4 bases at J; junction bases unmatched: 3. Germline V gives CDR1 KGHSH, CDR2 LQKENI.

The V and J genes are TRBV28 and TRBJ2-5; maybe TRBD2 (5 bases). This CDR3 has 13 residues. From germline, CDR1 is MDHEN and CDR2 SYDVKM. Trimming left V 4 bases short and J 2 bases short, with 8 bases between. The CDR3 is CASSSGLQETQYF. The CDR3 coding sequence is TGTGCCAGCAGTTCGGGATTACAAGAGACCCAGTACTTC.

The CDR3, as DNA: TGTGCCAGCAGCTTAGGAGGCGAGGGTCAGCCCCAGCATTTT. It encodes CASSLGGEGQPQHF. The chain combines TRBV11-3 with TRBJ1-5, with no clear D. This CDR3 region has 14 residues. CDR1 and CDR2 (germline): SGHNT, YENEEA. The V gene lost 1 base and the J gene lost 6 bases, with 10 bases spanning the gap.

The chain combines TRBV18 with TRBJ1-3; the match to TRBD1 covers 8 bases. Germline V gene data show CDR1 as KGHSH and CDR2 as LQKENI. With V trimmed by 5 bases and J by 2 bases, 2 bases remained unmatched. The CDR3 totals 14 residues. The CDR3 protein is CASSTQGAGNTIYF. The CDR3 DNA follows: TGTGCCAGCTCAACACAGGGGGCTGGAAACACCATATATTTT. The full variable domain, completed using reference TRBV18 and TRBJ1-3, is NAGVMQNPRHLVRRRGQEARLRCSPMKGHSHVYWYRQLPEEGLKFMVYLQKENIIDESGMPKERFSAEFPKEGPSILRIQQVVRGDSAAYFCASSTQGAGNTIYFGEGSWLTVV.

The rearrangement links TRBV6-5 to TRBJ1-4, with 9 bases aligning to TRBD1. The CDR3 loop spans 14 amino acids. Trimming took 6 bases from V and 8 from J; bases not matched to a gene: 7. Germline CDR1 and CDR2: MNHEY and SVGAGI. CDR3 residues: CASSLDRGGEKLFF. The CDR3, as DNA: TGTGCCAGCAGCTTGGACAGGGGAGGAGAAAAACTGTTTTTT.

The rearrangement joins TRBV27 to TRBJ2-7; the D gene is possibly TRBD1 (5 bases). V was trimmed by 6 bases and J by 2 bases, leaving 8 bases between them. CDR3 size: 12 residues. CDR1 and CDR2 (germline): MNHEY, SMNVEV (reference sequence). The DNA of the CDR3 is TGTGCCAGCAGAGCGACAGCCTACGAGCAGTACTTC. Translating gives CASRATAYEQYF.

The chain carries TRBV6-5 and TRBJ2-5; the match to TRBD1 covers 8 bases. From germline, CDR1 is MNHEY and CDR2 SVGAGI. With 6 bases clipped from V and 4 bases from J, the junction kept 7 bases outside the gene matches. The CDR3 consists of 14 residues. CDR3 loop: CASSAGGRRETQYF. The CDR3 DNA reads TGTGCCAGCAGCGCAGGGGGCCGGAGAGAGACCCAGTACTTC.

This chain connects TRBV19 to TRBJ1-5, with 9 bases identical to TRBD1. Trimming removed 5 bases from V and 4 bases from J; junction bases left unmatched: 3. The CDR3 spans 14 residues. The germline V gene has CDR1 LNHDA and CDR2 SQIVND (reference sequence). The chain's CDR3 is CASSSGTGNQPQHF. For the CDR3, the DNA is TGTGCCAGTAGTTCCGGGACAGGGAATCAGCCCCAGCATTTT.

The chain combines TRBV19 with TRBJ1-1; the D is unclear. The CDR3 is made up of 12 amino acids. Germline lookup yields CDR1 LNHDA and CDR2 SQIVND (reference sequence). V was clipped by 6 bases and J by 10 bases, with 15 bases between them. The DNA of the CDR3 is TGTGCCAGTAGGAAATTTGGGAGGAGAGCTTTCTTT. Translated: CASRKFGRRAFF.